The 27 T cell receptor beta chains reported below all come from one sample, sequenced in a study of brain metastases from non-small cell lung cancer. Produced via immunoSEQ multiplex PCR; TCRdb's table is partial and in-frame only. The data contain fewer than 4,000 clones, about 78% of them singletons. Sequencing input: primary lung tumor tissue. The source of these receptors is a donor aged 40 or over with non-small cell lung cancer.

This CDR3 is CASKLVENSPLHF. The CDR3 region has the DNA TGTGCCAGCAAATTAGTGGAGAATTCACCCCTCCACTTT. The chain combines TRBV6-5 with TRBJ1-6; no firm D call. The CDR3 loop spans 13 amino acids. Trimming removed 7 bases at V and 7 bases at J, with 11 bases between. The germline V gene has CDR1 MNHEY and CDR2 SVGAGI.

Regarding this clone: At one end the junction does not follow the germline gene, possibly because of a read error. Other DNA sequences in the sample encode the same CDR3. This chain uses TRBV7-6 with TRBJ2-1; 9 bases are a match to TRBD1. The germline gives CDR1 SGHVS, CDR2 FNYEAQ. CDR3 length: 17 amino acids. The CDR3 bases are TGTGCCAGTAGCTCCCGGACAGGGGCCGAGGGGGACCTTGCGCAGTTCTTC. This encodes CASSSRTGAEGDLAQFF.

This clone was observed a few times. The CDR3 here is CASSAPTGTEKLFF. Here the CDR3 DNA reads TGCGCCAGCAGCGCCCCGACAGGGACCGAAAAACTGTTTTTT. The chain carries TRBV5-1 and TRBJ1-4; 7 bases line up with TRBD1. V lost 4 bases and J lost 8; bases outside the gene matches: 8. In germline, CDR1 is SGHRS, CDR2 YFSETQ. This CDR3 comprises 14 residues. The whole variable domain, filled in from reference TRBV5-1 and TRBJ1-4, reads KAGVTQTPRYLIKTRGQQVTLSCSPISGHRSVSWYQQTPGQGLQFLFEYFSETQRNKGNFPGRFSGRQFSNSRSEMNVSTLELGDSALYLCASSAPTGTEKLFFGSGTQLSVL.

The chain couples TRBV30 to TRBJ1-6, with D hard to call. This CDR3 has 16 amino acids. The germline V gene has CDR1 GTSNPN and CDR2 SVGIG (reference sequence). Trimming removed 4 bases at V and 0 bases at J, with 13 bases between. The CDR3 nucleotides read TGTGCCTGGATCCCCTCGGTTAGCTCCTATAATTCACCCCTCCACTTT. It encodes CAWIPSVSSYNSPLHF. The whole variable domain, filled in from reference TRBV30 and TRBJ1-6, reads SQTIHQWPATLVQPVGSPLSLECTVEGTSNPNLYWYRQAAGRGLQLLFYSVGIGQISSEVPQNLSASRPQDRQFILSSKKLLLSDSGFYLCAWIPSVSSYNSPLHFGNGTRLTVT.

V is TRBV20-1 and J is TRBJ2-7; tentative D call: TRBD1 (6 bases). This CDR3 region has 15 residues. Trimming shortened V by 3 bases and J by 2 bases, and 17 bases separated the two germline ends. CDR1 and CDR2 from the germline V gene are DFQATT and SNEGSKA (reference sequence). This CDR3 is CSASTLVGQAYEQYF. As DNA, the CDR3 is TGCAGTGCTAGTACGCTAGTGGGACAAGCCTACGAGCAGTACTTC.

This rearrangement joins TRBV2 to TRBJ1-1, with D perhaps matching TRBD1 (6 bases). This CDR3 has 16 residues. Looked up from germline, CDR1 is SNHLY and CDR2 is FYNNEI. Trimming took 6 bases from V and 6 from J, leaving 23 bases between them. CDR3 sequence reads: CASREGWGAQVSEAFF. In nucleotides, the CDR3 is TGTGCCAGCAGGGAGGGGTGGGGGGCGCAGGTTTCTGAAGCTTTCTTT.

As DNA, the CDR3 is TGTGCCAGCAGCCCGAAACCCCAGGCGGTGCAGTACTTC. It encodes CASSPKPQAVQYF. The V gene is TRBV5-6, the J gene TRBJ2-7; D remains ambiguous. CDR3 length: 13 residues. Looked up from germline, CDR1 is SGHDT and CDR2 is YYEEEE. Trimming shortened V by 4 bases and J by 9 bases, and 17 bases separated the two germline ends. Looking up the rest from reference TRBV5-6 and TRBJ2-7 gives the full variable domain: DAGVTQSPTHLIKTRGQQVTLRCSPKSGHDTVSWYQQALGQGPQFIFQYYEEEERQRGNFPDRFSGHQFPNYSSELNVNALLLGDSALYLCASSPKPQAVQYFGPGTRLTVT.

V is TRBV7-2 and J is TRBJ1-4; D is uncertain. V was clipped by 3 bases and J by 0 bases, with 17 bases between them. The CDR3 length is 18 residues. Germline CDR1 and CDR2: SGHTA and FQGNSA. The CDR3, as DNA: TGTGCCAGCAGCTTCTCACCCACGGCAGGTCCAACTAATGAAAAACTGTTTTTT. It specifies CASSFSPTAGPTNEKLFF.

On this clone itself: The junction and the germline gene differ at one end; a read error may be behind it. Other DNA sequences in this specimen translate into the identical CDR3. The V and J genes are TRBV18 and TRBJ2-2; a weak D match, TRBD2 (5 bases). The CDR3 covers 15 residues. Germline values: CDR1 KGHSH, CDR2 LQKENI. The CDR3 reads CASSPRTVNTGELFF. The CDR3 nucleotides read TGTGCCAGCTCACCGCGGACGGTAAACACCGGGGAGTTGTTTTTT. Filled out from reference TRBV18 and TRBJ2-2, the complete variable domain reads NAGVMQNPRHLVRRRGQEARLRCSPMKGHSHVYWYRQLPEEGLKFMVYLQKENIIDESGMPKERFSAEFPKEGPSILRIQQVVRGDSAAYFCASSPRTVNTGELFFGEGSRLTVL.

This chain uses TRBV15 with TRBJ1-1; 9 nucleotides line up with TRBD1. The CDR3 runs to 12 residues. The V segment lost 11 bases and the J segment 7 bases; nucleotides outside the gene matches: 8. Germline lookup yields CDR1 LNHNV and CDR2 YYDKDF (reference sequence). The CDR3, as DNA: TGTGCCGCCGGACAGGGGCAAAATGAAGCTTTCTTT. Residues: CAAGQGQNEAFF.

This clone is large by share. This specimen includes other DNA sequences encoding the same CDR3. The chain joins TRBV6-5 to TRBJ2-7, with a tentative D call TRBD1 (6 bases). Per the germline V gene, CDR1 is MNHEY and CDR2 is SVGAGI. The CDR3 contains 14 residues. V was shortened by 2 bases and J by 5 bases, with 13 bases between the two germline ends. As DNA, the CDR3 is TGTGCCAGCAGTTACGGGGACATTGCAGACGAGCAGTACTTC. This sequence encodes CASSYGDIADEQYF.

Points on this clone: This could be a read error, since a much larger clone is one nucleotide away. This chain joins TRBV15 and TRBJ1-6, with D unresolved. Germline V gene data show CDR1 as LNHNV and CDR2 as YYDKDF (reference sequence). Trimming took 5 bases from V and 0 from J, leaving 8 bases between them. CDR3 size: 15 residues. DNA for the CDR3: TGTGCCACCAGCGACACGAACTCCTATAATTCACCCCTCCACTTT. It translates to CATSDTNSYNSPLHF.

The V gene is TRBV12-3 or TRBV12-4, the J gene TRBJ1-2, with 9 bases lining up with TRBD1. J lost 4 bases, V lost 5 bases, and 2 bases had no gene match. This CDR3 spans 13 amino acids. Here the CDR3 DNA reads TGTGCCAGCAGTGGACAGGGGTTCTATGGCTACACCTTC. The encoded protein is CASSGQGFYGYTF.

The CDR3 DNA sequence: TGCGCCAGCAGCCAAGGCACCCCCTTTCTAGCGGGGGGCTCCAATCAGTACTTC. Its translation: CASSQGTPFLAGGSNQYF. The J gene is TRBJ2-5, the V gene TRBV4-3; 11 bases are a match to TRBD2. V lost 1 base to trimming and J lost 11 bases; unmatched junction nucleotides: 18. Germline V gives CDR1 LGHNA, CDR2 YSLEER. The CDR3 extends over 18 amino acids.

This clone was detected only once. J is TRBJ2-6 and V is TRBV6-1; 12 nucleotides line up with TRBD1. From germline, CDR1 is MNHNS and CDR2 SASEGT. The CDR3 has 18 residues. Trimming took 6 bases from V and 2 from J; bases not matched to a gene: 8. The CDR3 DNA follows: TGTGCCAGCAGAGAAACCGGGACAGGGGGCACTGGGGCCAACGTCCTGACTTTC. Amino acid sequence: CASRETGTGGTGANVLTF.

Only one count was recorded for this clone. The CDR3 nucleotides read TGTGCCAGCAGCTGGGCCTTGTCGAACACTGAAGCTTTCTTT. Translated, it gives CASSWALSNTEAFF. The chain couples TRBV5-4 to TRBJ1-1; the D is unclear. Germline V gives CDR1 SGHNT, CDR2 YYREEE (reference sequence). The CDR3 is made up of 14 amino acids. The V end was cut by 3 bases, the J end by 1 base, with 10 bases between.

This clone was seen a handful of times. Other DNA sequences in this specimen translate into the identical CDR3. This sequence joins TRBV4-1 and TRBJ2-7; 9 nucleotides align to TRBD1. Losses at the gene ends were 0 bases for V and 10 bases for J; bases not matched to a gene: 10. This CDR3 contains 15 residues. Germline values: CDR1 MGHRA, CDR2 YSYEKL. The CDR3, as DNA: TGCGCCAGCAGCCAAGAAGGGACAGGGTATAGGTTTCAGTACTTC. This encodes CASSQEGTGYRFQYF.

The rearrangement joins TRBV4-2 to TRBJ1-2; maybe TRBD1 (5 bases). Germline assignment: CDR1 LGHNA and CDR2 YNFKEQ. The CDR3 is 16 residues long. V gave up 5 bases and J gave up 3 bases, with 19 bases separating them. This CDR3 reads CASSVRQPPSHYGYTF. DNA for the CDR3: TGTGCCAGCAGCGTTAGACAGCCTCCAAGTCACTATGGCTACACCTTC.

This chain connects TRBV28 to TRBJ1-5; no definite D call. Germline V gene lookup returns CDR1 MDHEN and CDR2 SYDVKM. The CDR3 runs 12 residues. Trimming shortened V by 7 bases and J by 7 bases, and 11 bases separated the two germline ends. The CDR3 region has the DNA TGTGCCAGCACTCTCCCCCCCCAGCCCCAGCATTTT. It codes for CASTLPPQPQHF.

The genes are TRBV4-3 and TRBJ2-1; 12 positions match TRBD2. V lost 5 bases to trimming and J lost 4 bases; unmatched junction nucleotides: 3. The germline gives CDR1 LGHNA, CDR2 YSLEER. The CDR3 loop spans 15 amino acids. CDR3: CASSSGLAGYNEQFF. The CDR3 region has the DNA TGCGCCAGCAGCTCAGGACTAGCGGGGTACAATGAGCAGTTCTTC.

The rearrangement links TRBV10-1 to TRBJ2-2; 8 bases map to TRBD2. The length of the CDR3 is 14 residues. The V and J ends lost 4 bases and 5 bases, in that order; junction bases with no gene match: 3. In germline, CDR1 is WNHNN, CDR2 SYGVQD (reference sequence). This CDR3 reads CASSARLATGELFF. In DNA, the CDR3 is TGCGCCAGCAGTGCACGACTAGCGACCGGGGAGCTGTTTTTT.

This chain uses TRBV5-4 with TRBJ2-1; maybe TRBD2 (5 bases). This CDR3 is 13 amino acids long. CDR1 and CDR2 (germline): SGHNT, YYREEE (reference sequence). Trimming stripped 4 bases from V and 4 bases from J, with 9 bases between. CDR3 sequence: CASSVDSYNEQFF. In DNA form, the CDR3 reads TGTGCCAGCAGCGTGGACTCATACAATGAGCAGTTCTTC.

This clone came up a few times. The chain couples TRBV3-1 (or the pseudogene TRBV3-2) to TRBJ1-1, with 8 bases aligning to TRBD1. The trim removed 5 bases at V and 7 bases at J, leaving 12 bases unmatched. This CDR3 has 15 residues. Germline CDR1 LGHDT, CDR2 YNNKEL (reference sequence). The CDR3 DNA is TGTGCCAGCAGCGGACAGGGTTTGGGGATAAGTGAAGCTTTCTTT. Protein: CASSGQGLGISEAFF.

The rearrangement joins TRBV5-6 to TRBJ2-1; TRBD2 aligns across 8 bases. With 4 bases clipped from V and 7 bases from J, the junction kept 10 bases outside the gene matches. The CDR3 consists of 15 residues. Germline CDR1 reads SGHDT; CDR2 reads YYEEEE. The CDR3 DNA reads as TGTGCCAGCAGCCTGACCGTGGCGGGGGGAAATGAGCAGTTCTTC. This gives the protein CASSLTVAGGNEQFF.

Within the sample, this clone is large. The J gene is TRBJ1-2, the V gene TRBV4-3; D uncertain. The CDR3 is 14 residues long. Deletions cut 2 bases from V and 0 bases from J, with 7 bases between. Looked up from germline, CDR1 is LGHNA and CDR2 is YSLEER. This chain's CDR3 is CASSQSNANYGYTF. Written as DNA, the CDR3 is TGCGCCAGCAGCCAATCCAACGCTAACTATGGCTACACCTTC.

This clone was picked up a small number of times. The chain carries TRBV5-6 and TRBJ1-4, with D unresolved. The CDR3 consists of 15 residues. Germline CDR1 reads SGHDT; CDR2 reads YYEEEE. Trimming took off 0 bases at V and 3 bases at J, with 9 bases between the two ends. The CDR3, as DNA: TGTGCCAGCAGCTTGGGGATAGGGTCTAATGAAAAACTGTTTTTT. This gives the protein CASSLGIGSNEKLFF. The full variable domain, with the rest looked up from reference TRBV5-6 and TRBJ1-4, is DAGVTQSPTHLIKTRGQQVTLRCSPKSGHDTVSWYQQALGQGPQFIFQYYEEEERQRGNFPDRFSGHQFPNYSSELNVNALLLGDSALYLCASSLGIGSNEKLFFGSGTQLSVL.

This clone occurred a few times. V usage is TRBV6-5 and J usage is TRBJ2-5; D gene unclear. CDR1 and CDR2 (germline): MNHEY, SVGAGI. The length of the CDR3 is 14 residues. Trimming took off 4 bases at V and 5 bases at J, with 14 bases between the two ends. The CDR3 sequence is CASSSPLRPETQYF. The CDR3 DNA is TGTGCCAGCAGTTCCCCGCTCCGGCCGGAGACCCAGTACTTC.